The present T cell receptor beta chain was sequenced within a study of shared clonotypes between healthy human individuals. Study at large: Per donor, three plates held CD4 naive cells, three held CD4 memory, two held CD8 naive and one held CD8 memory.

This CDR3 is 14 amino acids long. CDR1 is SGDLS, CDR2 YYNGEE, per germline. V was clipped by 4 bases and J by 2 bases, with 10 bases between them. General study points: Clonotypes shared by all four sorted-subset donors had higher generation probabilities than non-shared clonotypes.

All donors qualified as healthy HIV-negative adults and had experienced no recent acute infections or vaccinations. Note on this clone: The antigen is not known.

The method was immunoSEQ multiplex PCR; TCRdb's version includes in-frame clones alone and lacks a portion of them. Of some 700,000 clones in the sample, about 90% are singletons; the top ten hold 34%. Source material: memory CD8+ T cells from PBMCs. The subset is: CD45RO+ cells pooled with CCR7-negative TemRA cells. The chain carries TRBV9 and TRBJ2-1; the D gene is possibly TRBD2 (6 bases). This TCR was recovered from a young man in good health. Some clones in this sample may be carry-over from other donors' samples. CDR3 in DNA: TGTGCCAGCAGCCCGGGGGTGGCCTACAATGAGCAGTTCTTC. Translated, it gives CASSPGVAYNEQFF.